This TCR beta chain is from a study of blood T cell repertoires in COVID-19 (dated by TCRdb to the early 2020s). In the study overall: Samples covering the acute and convalescent phases of COVID-19 were provided by collaborators in the United States, Italy and Spain. The sample metadata nearly always contained a de-identified subject ID, COVID-19 status, age in years and sex. The samples were drawn from two sources: the first 160 participants of the ongoing ImmuneRACE study, and 1,200 or so subjects contributed by 6 global collaborators. Where available, HLA class I and class II types were obtained from metadata supplied by the sample provider rather than from assay-based typing. Subjects who had been exposed to COVID-19, were actively infected with it, or had recovered from it provided the deeply sampled blood TCRbeta repertoires that made up the dataset. The prospective study material was composed of cDNA or gDNA derived from T cells, B-cell-depleted T cells, or PBMCs. The repertoires were made available in a free public database intended to serve as a resource for research on the immune response to SARS-CoV-2.

General conclusions and limits of the study: The quantity of clinical and demographic metadata differed by source and by participant and was supplied without curation.

Whole blood was collected in K2EDTA tubes by collaborating institutions according to the institutions' own protocols. For TCRbeta analysis, collaborators shipped samples as frozen whole blood, isolated PBMCs, or DNA extracted from either of those sample types. V was cut back by 5 bases and J by 4 bases, leaving a gap of 18 bases between them. From its cysteine to its phenylalanine, the CDR3 spans 16 amino acids. Just the 48-base CDR3 DNA is kept, in frame starting at base 1. The CDR1 and CDR2 encoded by the germline V gene are SGHTA and FQGNSA. TCRbeta CDR3 regions were amplified from genomic DNA using the immunoSEQ Assay, a bias-controlled multiplex PCR. The published analysis was carried out like this. Within the assay, amplification of reference gene primers was used to estimate how many nucleated cells each sample contained. To quantify the absolute abundance of each unique TCRbeta CDR3 rearrangement, sequence reads were collapsed and filtered. For each sample, productive Simpson clonality was calculated as the square root of Simpson's diversity index across productive rearrangements. In TCRdb, the immuneACCESS table is reduced to in-frame sequences with V and J assigned. These tables do not hold every clone; where another copy was compared, an unresolved V gene accounts for under half, and the others remain unexplained. V and J calls and clone size are given by that table; D and trimming were obtained from the DNA. Present in this sample are more than 75,000 clones, 70% to 90% of which were seen just once. Approximately 1.3% of the sample comes from the top ten.

Notes on this clone: There is no known antigen for this receptor. Per-base qualities were not stored, and no clone one base away is much larger.

This clonotype was sampled from a man of 80 years or more with active or convalescent COVID-19. The chain is assembled from TRBV7-2 and TRBJ1-5, with no D gene named confidently. The sample comprised peripheral blood. CDR3 region: CASSPPGYGANQPQHF. The DNA reads TGTGCCAGCAGCCCCCCCGGATACGGAGCAAATCAGCCCCAGCATTTT.